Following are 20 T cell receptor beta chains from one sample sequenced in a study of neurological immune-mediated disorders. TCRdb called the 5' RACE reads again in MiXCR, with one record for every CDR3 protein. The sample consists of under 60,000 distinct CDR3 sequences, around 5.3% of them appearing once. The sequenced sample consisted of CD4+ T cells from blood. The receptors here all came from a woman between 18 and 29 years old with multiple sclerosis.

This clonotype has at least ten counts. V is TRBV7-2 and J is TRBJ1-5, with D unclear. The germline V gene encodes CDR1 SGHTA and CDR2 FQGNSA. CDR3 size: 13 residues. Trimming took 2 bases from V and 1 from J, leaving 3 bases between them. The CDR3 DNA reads TGTGCCAGCAGCTTATCGAGCAATCAGCCCCAGCATTTT. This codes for CASSLSSNQPQHF.

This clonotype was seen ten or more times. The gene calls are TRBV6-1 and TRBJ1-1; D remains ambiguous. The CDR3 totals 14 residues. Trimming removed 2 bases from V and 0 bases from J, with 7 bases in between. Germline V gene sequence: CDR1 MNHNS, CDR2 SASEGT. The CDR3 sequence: CASSEQILNTEAFF. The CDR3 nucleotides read TGTGCCAGCAGTGAACAGATTCTGAACACTGAAGCTTTCTTT.

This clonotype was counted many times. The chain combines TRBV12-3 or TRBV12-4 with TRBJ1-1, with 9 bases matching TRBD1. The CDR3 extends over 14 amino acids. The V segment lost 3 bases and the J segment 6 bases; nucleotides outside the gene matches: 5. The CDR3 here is CASSFRTGAPEAFF. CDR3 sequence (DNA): TGTGCCAGCAGTTTCCGGACAGGGGCTCCTGAAGCTTTCTTT.

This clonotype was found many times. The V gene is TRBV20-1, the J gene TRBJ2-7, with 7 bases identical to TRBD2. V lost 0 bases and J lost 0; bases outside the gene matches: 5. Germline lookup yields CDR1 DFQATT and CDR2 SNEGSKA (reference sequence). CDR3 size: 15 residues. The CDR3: CSARDNQRGSYEQYF. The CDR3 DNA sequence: TGCAGTGCTAGAGATAACCAGCGGGGCTCCTACGAGCAGTACTTC.

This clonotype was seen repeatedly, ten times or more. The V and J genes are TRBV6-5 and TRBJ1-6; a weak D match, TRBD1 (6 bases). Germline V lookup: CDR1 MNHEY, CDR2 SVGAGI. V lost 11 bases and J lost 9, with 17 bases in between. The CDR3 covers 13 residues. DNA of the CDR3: TGTGCCTCACTAGGGGGGTTGGGTTCACCCCTCCACTTT. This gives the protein CASLGGLGSPLHF.

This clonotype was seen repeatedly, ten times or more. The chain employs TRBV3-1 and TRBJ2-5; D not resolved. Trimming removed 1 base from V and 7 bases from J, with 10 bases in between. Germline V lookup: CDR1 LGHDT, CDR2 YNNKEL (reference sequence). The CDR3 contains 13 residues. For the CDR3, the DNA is TGTGCCAGCAGCCAAGGGAACAAGGGGACCCAGTACTTC. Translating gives CASSQGNKGTQYF.

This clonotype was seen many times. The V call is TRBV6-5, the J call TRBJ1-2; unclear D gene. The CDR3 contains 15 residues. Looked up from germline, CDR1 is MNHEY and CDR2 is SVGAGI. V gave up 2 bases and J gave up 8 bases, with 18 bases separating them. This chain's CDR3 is CASSYETRPVYGYTF. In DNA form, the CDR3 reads TGTGCCAGCAGTTACGAGACACGTCCTGTCTACGGCTACACCTTC.

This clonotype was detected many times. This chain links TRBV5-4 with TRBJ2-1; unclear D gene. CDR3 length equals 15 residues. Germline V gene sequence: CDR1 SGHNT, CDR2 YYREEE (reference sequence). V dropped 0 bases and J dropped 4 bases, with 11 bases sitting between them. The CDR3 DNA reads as TGTGCCAGCAGCTTGGGTCTGTGGGGTTACAATGAGCAGTTCTTC. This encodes CASSLGLWGYNEQFF.

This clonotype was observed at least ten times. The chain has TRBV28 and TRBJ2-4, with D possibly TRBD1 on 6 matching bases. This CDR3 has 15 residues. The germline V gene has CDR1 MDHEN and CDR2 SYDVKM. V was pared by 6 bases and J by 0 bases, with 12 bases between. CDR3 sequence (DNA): TGTGCCAGCAGCTTTAGGACAGTAGCCAAAAACATTCAGTACTTC. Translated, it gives CASSFRTVAKNIQYF.

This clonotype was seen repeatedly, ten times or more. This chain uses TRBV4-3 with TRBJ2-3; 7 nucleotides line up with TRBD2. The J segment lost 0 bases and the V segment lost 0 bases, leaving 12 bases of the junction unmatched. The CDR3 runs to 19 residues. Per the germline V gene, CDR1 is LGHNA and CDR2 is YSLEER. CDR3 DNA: TGCGCCAGCAGCCAAGATGGGCTAGCGGTGCCATCTAGCACAGATACGCAGTATTTT. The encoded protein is CASSQDGLAVPSSTDTQYF.

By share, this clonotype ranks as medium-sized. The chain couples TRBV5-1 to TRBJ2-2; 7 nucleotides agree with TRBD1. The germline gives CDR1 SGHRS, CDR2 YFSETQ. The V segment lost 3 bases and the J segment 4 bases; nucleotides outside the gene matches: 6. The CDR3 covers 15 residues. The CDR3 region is CASSSPQGVTGELFF. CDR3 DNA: TGCGCCAGCAGCTCCCCCCAGGGGGTCACCGGGGAGCTGTTTTTT.

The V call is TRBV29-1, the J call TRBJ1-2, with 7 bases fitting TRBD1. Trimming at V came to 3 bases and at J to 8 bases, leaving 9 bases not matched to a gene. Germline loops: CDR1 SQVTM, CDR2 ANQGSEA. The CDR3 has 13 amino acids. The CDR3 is CSVDSQGSMGYTF. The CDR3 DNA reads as TGCAGCGTTGACTCACAGGGGTCTATGGGCTACACCTTC.

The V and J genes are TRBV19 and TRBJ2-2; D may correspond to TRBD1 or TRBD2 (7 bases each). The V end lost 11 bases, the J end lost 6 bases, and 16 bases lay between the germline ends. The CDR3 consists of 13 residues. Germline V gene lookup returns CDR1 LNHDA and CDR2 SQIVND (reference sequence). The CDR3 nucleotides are TGTGCCTCCAGGGGGGGAGCGGCCGGGGAGCTGTTTTTT. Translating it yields CASRGGAAGELFF. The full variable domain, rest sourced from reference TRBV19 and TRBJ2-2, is DGGITQSPKYLFRKEGQNVTLSCEQNLNHDAMYWYRQDPGQGLRLIYYSQIVNDFQKGDIAEGYSVSREKKESFPLTVTSAQKNPTAFYLCASRGGAAGELFFGEGSRLTVL.

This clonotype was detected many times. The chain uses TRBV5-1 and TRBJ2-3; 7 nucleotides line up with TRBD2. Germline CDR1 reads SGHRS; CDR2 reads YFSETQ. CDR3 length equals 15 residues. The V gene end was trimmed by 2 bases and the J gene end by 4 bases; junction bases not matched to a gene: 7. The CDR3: CASSFPSGGADTQYF. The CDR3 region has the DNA TGCGCCAGCAGCTTTCCTAGCGGCGGCGCAGATACGCAGTATTTT.

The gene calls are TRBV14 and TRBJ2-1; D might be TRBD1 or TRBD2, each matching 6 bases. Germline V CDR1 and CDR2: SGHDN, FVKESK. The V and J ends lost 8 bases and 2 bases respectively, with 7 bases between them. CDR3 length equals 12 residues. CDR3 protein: CASRGPYNEQFF. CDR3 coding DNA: TGTGCCAGCCGGGGGCCCTACAATGAGCAGTTCTTC. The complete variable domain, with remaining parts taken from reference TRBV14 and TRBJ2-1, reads EAGVTQFPSHSVIEKGQTVTLRCDPISGHDNLYWYRRVMGKEIKFLLHFVKESKQDESGMPNNRFLAERTGGTYSTLKVQPAELEDSGVYFCASRGPYNEQFFGPGTRLTVL.

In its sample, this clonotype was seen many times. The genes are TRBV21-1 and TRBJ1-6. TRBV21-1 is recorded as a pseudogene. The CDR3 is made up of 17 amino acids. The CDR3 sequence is CASSKALIGELNSPLHF. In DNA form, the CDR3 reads TGTGCCAGCAGCAAAGCGCTTATTGGGGAACTAAATTCACCCCTCCACTTT.

The CDR3 coding sequence is TGTGCCAGCAGAGTTGACAGGGTGAACACTGAAGCTTTCTTT. Translating it yields CASRVDRVNTEAFF. This chain joins TRBV2 and TRBJ1-1, with TRBD1 matching 7 bases. CDR1 SNHLY and CDR2 FYNNEI come from the germline V gene. The CDR3 runs 14 residues. The ends lost 6 bases at V and 0 bases at J; junction bases unmatched: 4.

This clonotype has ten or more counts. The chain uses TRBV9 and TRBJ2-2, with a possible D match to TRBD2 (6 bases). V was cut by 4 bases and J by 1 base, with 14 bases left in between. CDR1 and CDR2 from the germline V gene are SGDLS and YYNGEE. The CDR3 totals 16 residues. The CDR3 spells CASSSHSGENTGELFF. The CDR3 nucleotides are TGTGCCAGCAGCTCCCATAGCGGAGAGAACACCGGGGAGCTGTTTTTT.

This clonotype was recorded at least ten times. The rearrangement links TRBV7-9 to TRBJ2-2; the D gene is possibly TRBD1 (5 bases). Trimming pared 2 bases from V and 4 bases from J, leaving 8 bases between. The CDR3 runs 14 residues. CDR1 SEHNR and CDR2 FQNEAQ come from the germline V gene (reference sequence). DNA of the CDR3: TGTGCCAGCAGCTTACAGGGCGCCACCGGGGAGCTGTTTTTT. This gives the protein CASSLQGATGELFF.

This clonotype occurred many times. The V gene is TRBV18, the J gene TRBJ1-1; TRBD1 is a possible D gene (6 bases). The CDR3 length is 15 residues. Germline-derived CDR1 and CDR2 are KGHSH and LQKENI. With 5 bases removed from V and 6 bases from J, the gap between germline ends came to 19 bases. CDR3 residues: CASSTGSRSVSEAFF. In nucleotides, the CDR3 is TGTGCCAGCTCAACAGGGAGTCGGTCCGTCTCTGAAGCTTTCTTT.